One sample yielded the 13 T cell receptor beta chains listed below, sequenced in a study of control samples from healthy donors and cancer patients. The repertoire was sequenced with immunoSEQ multiplex PCR; TCRdb's copy has only in-frame clones and lacks some. Of 35,000 to 45,000 clones listed, 91% are singletons. Sequencing was performed on PBMCs. The receptors shown here come from a woman aged 35 to 49 with head and neck cancer.

This clone was observed a few times. V and J are TRBV5-1 and TRBJ2-2; 7 bases agree with TRBD1. Germline-derived CDR1 and CDR2 are SGHRS and YFSETQ. This CDR3 comprises 12 residues. Trimming took 5 bases from V and 7 from J; bases not matched to a gene: 2. In nucleotides, the CDR3 is TGCGCCAGCAGTTGGACAGGCGGGGAGCTGTTTTTT. Its protein product is CASSWTGGELFF.

The V and J genes are TRBV3-1 (or the pseudogene TRBV3-2) and TRBJ2-1, with 7 bases that match TRBD2. This CDR3 region has 15 residues. Trimming removed 4 bases from V and 3 bases from J; junction bases left unmatched: 6. Germline V gene lookup returns CDR1 LGHDT and CDR2 YNNKEL (reference sequence). CDR3 in amino acids: CASSLGAGVYNEQFF. The CDR3 DNA sequence: TGTGCCAGCAGCCTAGGGGCGGGAGTCTACAATGAGCAGTTCTTC.

This chain uses TRBV6-2 or TRBV6-3 with TRBJ2-5; 13 positions agree with TRBD2. The CDR3 loop spans 15 amino acids. Germline V CDR1 and CDR2: MNHEY, SVGEGT. V shed 3 bases, J shed 4 bases, and the junction held 2 bases outside the gene matches. CDR3 in DNA: TGTGCCAGCAGTTATACTAGCGGGGGGGCAGAGACCCAGTACTTC. It yields the protein CASSYTSGGAETQYF.

This clone appeared once. The genes are TRBV29-1 and TRBJ2-1; D remains ambiguous. Germline values: CDR1 SQVTM, CDR2 ANQGSEA. V was clipped by 4 bases and J by 3 bases, with 10 bases between them. The CDR3 loop spans 13 amino acids. The CDR3 loop reads CSVATALYNEQFF. For the CDR3, the DNA is TGCAGCGTTGCTACTGCTCTCTACAATGAGCAGTTCTTC.

Judged by abundance, this clone is medium-sized. This chain links TRBV20-1 with TRBJ2-6; TRBD2 aligns across 7 bases. Germline trimming cut 3 bases from V and 4 bases from J; bases unmatched to any gene: 12. The CDR3 has 17 amino acids. Germline V gene sequence: CDR1 DFQATT, CDR2 SNEGSKA (reference sequence). The CDR3 here is CSASTGAGITGANVLTF. The CDR3 coding sequence is TGCAGTGCTAGTACCGGAGCGGGAATAACGGGGGCCAACGTCCTGACTTTC.

This clone has a single count. V and J are TRBV29-1 and TRBJ2-7; no reliable D call. V dropped 3 bases and J dropped 0 bases, with 9 bases sitting between them. Germline V gene sequence: CDR1 SQVTM, CDR2 ANQGSEA. The CDR3 length is 13 residues. CDR3 region: CSVDWPGSYEQYF. The CDR3 DNA is TGCAGCGTTGACTGGCCGGGCTCCTACGAGCAGTACTTC.

The rearrangement uses TRBV15 and TRBJ2-1; D is unresolved. V was pared by 6 bases and J by 6 bases, with 12 bases between. CDR1 and CDR2 (germline): LNHNV, YYDKDF (reference sequence). The CDR3 sequence is 13 residues long. The CDR3 DNA follows: TGTGCCACCAGTCCCCGTCTTCGCAATGAGCAGTTCTTC. Its protein product is CATSPRLRNEQFF.

This clone was counted a single time. The CDR3 bases are TGCGCCAGCAGCTTGACCAGGGCTGGAAACACCATATATTTT. Protein product: CASSLTRAGNTIYF. The rearrangement joins TRBV5-1 to TRBJ1-3; D perhaps matches TRBD1 (5 bases). Germline CDR1 is SGHRS and CDR2 is YFSETQ. Trimming removed 1 base at V and 2 bases at J, with 7 bases between. The CDR3 runs to 14 residues. Based on the CDR3 plus reference TRBV5-1 and TRBJ1-3, the full variable domain is KAGVTQTPRYLIKTRGQQVTLSCSPISGHRSVSWYQQTPGQGLQFLFEYFSETQRNKGNFPGRFSGRQFSNSRSEMNVSTLELGDSALYLCASSLTRAGNTIYFGEGSWLTVV.

This clone was seen just once. CDR3 nucleotide sequence: TGTGCCACCAGTGACCATGGGGGTGCCATTCAGTACTTC. Encoded protein: CATSDHGGAIQYF. The chain couples TRBV24-1 to TRBJ2-4, with D possibly being TRBD1 or TRBD2 (5 bases each). V lost 4 bases and J lost 9, with 12 bases in between. Germline CDR1 KGHDR, CDR2 SFDVKD. This CDR3 contains 13 residues.

This chain joins TRBV5-4 and TRBJ1-2, with a tentative D call TRBD1 (5 bases). The CDR3 is 13 amino acids. Trimming removed 4 bases at V and 2 bases at J, with 9 bases between. CDR1 and CDR2 from the germline V gene are SGHNT and YYREEE (reference sequence). CDR3 coding DNA: TGTGCCAGCAGCGTCCGGGACAACTATGGCTACACCTTC. Translated, it gives CASSVRDNYGYTF.

The V call is TRBV11-2, the J call TRBJ2-3, with D maybe TRBD2 (6 bases). V shed 3 bases and J shed 2 bases, with 15 bases lying between them. Per germline, CDR1 SGHAT and CDR2 FQNNGV. The CDR3 covers 16 residues. The chain's CDR3 is CASSLTGLSFTDTQYF. The CDR3 DNA follows: TGTGCCAGCAGCTTGACGGGACTTTCCTTCACAGATACGCAGTATTTT.

This chain connects TRBV19 to TRBJ1-5; D gene unclear. Germline V CDR1 and CDR2: LNHDA, SQIVND (reference sequence). The CDR3 length is 13 residues. Between the trimmed V and J ends, which lost 3 bases and 7 bases, there was a span of 10 bases. The CDR3 is CASSIKGPQPQHF. The CDR3 bases are TGTGCCAGTAGTATTAAGGGTCCCCAGCCCCAGCATTTT.

The rearrangement joins TRBV6-4 to TRBJ2-1, with 9 bases that match TRBD2. The CDR3 extends over 15 amino acids. V shed 4 bases, J shed 1 base, and the junction held 2 bases outside the gene matches. Germline V lookup: CDR1 MRHNA, CDR2 SNTAGT. The DNA of the CDR3 is TGTGCCAGCAGTGGCGGGAGGGGATCCTACAATGAGCAGTTCTTC. Protein: CASSGGRGSYNEQFF.